This TCR beta chain was captured by sequencing in a study of blood T cells in healthy people across ages. Through a sample-barcoded 5' primer and a J-beta primer mix, a second PCR was run for roughly 7 to 12 cycles. TCRdb passed the 5' RACE reads through MiXCR, listing each CDR3 protein once. The sample has approximately 900,000 distinct CDR3 sequences, roughly 29% seen once. Germline V gene lookup returns CDR1 SNHLY and CDR2 FYNNEI. The CDR3 is 14 residues long. V lost 10 bases, J lost 0 bases, and 16 bases lay in between. These data were likewise used in another study, on T cells of mothers and their children.

The TCR comes from a woman aged 40 to 49 in good health. This chain joins TRBV2 and TRBJ2-7; D possibly matches TRBD1 or TRBD2 (5 bases each). The sequenced sample was blood. The CDR3: CATCRDQGSYEQYF. For the CDR3, the DNA is TGTGCCACTTGCCGGGACCAGGGCTCCTACGAGCAGTACTTC. Combining the CDR3 with reference TRBV2 and TRBJ2-7 gives the whole variable domain EPEVTQTPSHQVTQMGQEVILRCVPISNHLYFYWYRQILGQKVEFLVSFYNNEISEKSEIFDDQFSVERPDGSNFTLKIRSTKLEDSAMYFCATCRDQGSYEQYFGPGTRLTVT.